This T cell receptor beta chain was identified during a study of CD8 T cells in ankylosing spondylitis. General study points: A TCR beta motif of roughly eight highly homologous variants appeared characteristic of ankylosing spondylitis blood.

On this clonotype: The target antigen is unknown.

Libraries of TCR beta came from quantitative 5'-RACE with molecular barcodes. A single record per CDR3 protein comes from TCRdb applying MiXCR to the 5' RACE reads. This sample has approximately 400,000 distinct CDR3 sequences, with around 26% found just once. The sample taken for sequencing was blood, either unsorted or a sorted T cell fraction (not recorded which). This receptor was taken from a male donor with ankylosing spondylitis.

CDR3: CSARAQTSGRAFTKNIQYF. The CDR3 DNA follows: TGCAGTGCTAGAGCCCAAACTAGCGGGAGGGCCTTTACCAAAAACATTCAGTACTTC. V and J are TRBV20-1 and TRBJ2-4; 13 positions match TRBD2. The germline gives CDR1 DFQATT, CDR2 SNEGSKA (reference sequence). This CDR3 region has 19 residues. Unmatched junction bases numbered 11, after V lost 1 base and J lost 2 bases.